The sample holds a few counts of the clone carrying this T cell receptor beta chain. Its cognate antigen is unknown. Clones were sequenced by immunoSEQ multiplex PCR, and TCRdb holds only the in-frame ones, with some missing. Here the sample spans fewer than 20,000 clones, approximately 71% being singletons. This record comes from a study of somatic mutations in cytotoxic T cells in rheumatoid arthritis. Background on the study: Patient blood, which was peripheral blood collected as 30 ml EDTA, was drawn right after diagnosis and before any treatment started.

Study-level results: The antigen targets of the expanded CD8+ clones were unknown. There was no significant difference in CD8+ T-cell clonality between rheumatoid arthritis patients and age-matched healthy controls. Of around 60 patients, under 10 had a largest CD8+ clone that exceeded 20% of CD8+ cells.

The sequence was obtained from an adult with rheumatoid arthritis. The sample consisted of CD8+ T cells sorted from blood.

CDR3 amino acids: CASGREDYNSPLHF. In DNA form, the CDR3 reads TGTGCCAGTGGGCGGGAAGACTATAATTCACCCCTCCACTTT. The J gene is TRBJ1-6, the V gene TRBV28; D call uncertain. The germline V gene has CDR1 MDHEN and CDR2 SYDVKM. The V and J ends lost 9 bases and 3 bases respectively, with 12 bases between them. The CDR3 extends over 14 amino acids.